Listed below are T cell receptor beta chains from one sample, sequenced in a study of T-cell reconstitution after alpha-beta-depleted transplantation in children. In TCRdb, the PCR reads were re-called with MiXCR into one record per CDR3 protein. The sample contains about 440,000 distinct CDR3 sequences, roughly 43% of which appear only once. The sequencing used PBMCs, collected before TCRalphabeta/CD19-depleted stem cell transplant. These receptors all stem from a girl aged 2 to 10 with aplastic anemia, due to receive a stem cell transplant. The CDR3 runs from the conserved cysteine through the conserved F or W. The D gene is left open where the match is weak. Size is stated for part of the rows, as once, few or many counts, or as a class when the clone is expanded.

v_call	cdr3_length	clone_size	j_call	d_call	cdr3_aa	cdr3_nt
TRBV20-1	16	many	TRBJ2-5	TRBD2	CSAAGLAGGVQKTQYF	TGCAGTGCTGCAGGACTAGCGGGAGGGGTTCAAAAGACCCAGTACTTC
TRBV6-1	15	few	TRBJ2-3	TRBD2	CASRQLAGGSDTQYF	TGTGCCAGCAGGCAACTAGCGGGAGGGTCGGATACGCAGTATTTT
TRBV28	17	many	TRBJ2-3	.	CASTPVAREYGTDTQYF	TGTGCCAGCACACCAGTTGCCAGGGAGTATGGCACAGATACGCAGTATTTT
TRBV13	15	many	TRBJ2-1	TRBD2	CASSQGTSGEDEQFF	TGTGCCAGCAGCCAAGGGACTAGCGGGGAAGATGAGCAGTTCTTC
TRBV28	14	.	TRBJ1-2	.	CASSLRPPSDGYTF	TGTGCCAGCAGTTTAAGGCCCCCCAGCGATGGCTACACCTTC
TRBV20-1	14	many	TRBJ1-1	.	CSAGGRGLDTEAFF	TGCAGTGCAGGAGGTAGGGGTTTGGACACTGAAGCTTTCTTT
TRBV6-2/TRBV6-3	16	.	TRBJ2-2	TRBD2	CASSYAGGVYTGELFF	TGTGCCAGCAGCTACGCGGGGGGGGTGTACACCGGGGAGCTGTTTTTT
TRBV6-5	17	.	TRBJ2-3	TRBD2	CASSFSYSGRDADTQYF	TGTGCCAGCAGTTTTTCCTATAGCGGGAGGGACGCAGATACGCAGTATTTT
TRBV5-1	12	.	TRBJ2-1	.	CASSLEVNEQFF	TGCGCCAGCAGCTTGGAAGTGAATGAGCAGTTCTTC
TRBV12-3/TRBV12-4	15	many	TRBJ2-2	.	CASTPGPGPPGELFF	TGTGCCAGCACCCCAGGGCCGGGGCCCCCCGGGGAGCTGTTTTTT
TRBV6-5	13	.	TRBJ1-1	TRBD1	CASSGDRGLRAFF	TGTGCCAGCAGCGGGGACAGGGGCCTGAGGGCTTTCTTT
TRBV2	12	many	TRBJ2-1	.	CASITSSNEQFF	TGTGCCAGCATAACTAGCAGCAATGAGCAGTTCTTC
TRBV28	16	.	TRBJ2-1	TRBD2	CASTLAGGVIYNEQFF	TGTGCCAGTACCCTAGCGGGAGGAGTTATTTACAATGAGCAGTTCTTC
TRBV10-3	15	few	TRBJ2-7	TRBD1	CAISASGTGAHEQYF	TGTGCCATCAGCGCCTCCGGGACAGGGGCCCACGAGCAGTACTTC
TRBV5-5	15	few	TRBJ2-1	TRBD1	CASRERQGSLNEQFF	TGTGCCAGCAGGGAAAGACAGGGTTCCTTGAATGAGCAGTTCTTC
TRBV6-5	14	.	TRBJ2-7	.	CASSYQGGAYEQYF	TGTGCCAGCAGTTATCAGGGGGGGGCCTACGAGCAGTACTTC
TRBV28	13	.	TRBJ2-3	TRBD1	CASGTVNTDTQYF	TGTGCCAGCGGGACAGTAAACACAGATACGCAGTATTTT
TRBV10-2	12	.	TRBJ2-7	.	CASSEGENEQYF	TGCGCCAGCAGTGAAGGTGAGAACGAGCAGTACTTC
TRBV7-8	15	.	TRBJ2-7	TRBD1	CASSLYGRGHSEQYF	TGTGCCAGCAGCTTATACGGCAGGGGGCACTCCGAGCAGTACTTC
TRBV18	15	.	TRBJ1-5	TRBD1	CASSLRQGSIQPQHF	TGTGCCAGCTCGCTGAGACAGGGGTCCATCCAGCCCCAGCATTTT
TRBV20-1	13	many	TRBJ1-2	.	CSARSQVLYGYTF	TGCAGTGCTAGGTCCCAGGTCCTCTATGGCTACACCTTC
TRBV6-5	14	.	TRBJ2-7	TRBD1	CASSSTGLSYEQYF	TGTGCCAGCAGTTCGACAGGGCTATCCTACGAGCAGTACTTC
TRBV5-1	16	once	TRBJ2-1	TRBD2	CASRGTSGLTYNEQFF	TGCGCCAGCAGAGGGACTAGCGGGCTCACGTACAATGAGCAGTTCTTC
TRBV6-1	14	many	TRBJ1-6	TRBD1	CASSRPTGGSPLHF	TGTGCCAGCAGTCGCCCGACAGGGGGCTCACCCCTCCACTTT
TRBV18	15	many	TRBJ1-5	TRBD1	CASSPGQTNNQPQHF	TGTGCCAGCTCGCCGGGACAGACAAACAATCAGCCCCAGCATTTT
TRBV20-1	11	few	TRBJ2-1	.	CSARDGYEQFF	TGCAGTGCTAGGGACGGGTATGAGCAGTTCTTC
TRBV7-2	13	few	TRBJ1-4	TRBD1	CASNRDRDEKLFF	TGTGCCAGCAACCGGGACAGGGATGAAAAACTGTTTTTT
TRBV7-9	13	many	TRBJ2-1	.	CASRTQSYNEQFF	TGTGCCAGCAGAACACAGTCCTACAATGAGCAGTTCTTC